This T cell receptor (beta chain) is from a study of OX40 agonist ivuxolimab in advanced cancers. Study-level background: The diagnoses of dose-escalation patients were hepatocellular carcinoma, melanoma, renal cell or head and neck cancer.

To note about this clone: As yet, its antigen is unknown.

TCRdb's table, derived via immunoSEQ multiplex PCR, lists solely in-frame clones and lacks some. The table records around 100,000 clones, around 90% of them present only once. Study-level findings and limits: Among expanded peripheral T cells, antigen specificity went undetermined. CD8+ T cells (on average) carried more expanded clones than CD4+ T cells. Within 6 weeks, CD4+ and CD8+ blood T cells expanded clonally at 0.1 to 3.0 mg/kg.

Per the germline V gene, CDR1 is MNHNY and CDR2 is SVGAGI (reference sequence). This CDR3 has 13 residues. With 2 bases removed from V and 6 bases from J, the gap between germline ends came to 10 bases. The chain combines TRBV6-6 with TRBJ1-1; perhaps TRBD1 as D (5 bases). The receptor was derived from an adult with an advanced solid tumor such as melanoma, head and neck, liver or kidney cancer. The material sequenced was CD4+ or CD8+ T cells sorted from blood, taken in a trial of the OX40 agonist ivuxolimab. This chain's CDR3 is CASSYGGVPEAFF. The DNA of the CDR3 is TGTGCCAGCAGTTACGGGGGGGTACCTGAAGCTTTCTTT.